A selection of T cell receptor beta chains follows, all from one sample in a study of blood T cell repertoires in COVID-19. Measured with immunoSEQ multiplex PCR; TCRdb has only the in-frame clones, and not every one. The sample contains about 320,000 clones, roughly 87% of which appear only once. Specimen: PBMCs or T cells enriched from blood (not recorded which). The receptors here all came from a woman aged 18-29 years who had recovered from COVID-19. Each CDR3 is given with its conserved first and last residue. D genes are given only for firm matches. A clone size is listed for some rows: how often the clone was seen (once, few, many), or a class if it is expanded.

CDR3 protein	CDR3 DNA	D gene	J gene	clone size	V gene
CASSFVPTGYGTDTQYF	TGTGCCAGCAGTTTTGTTCCGACAGGGTACGGCACAGATACGCAGTATTTT	TRBD1	TRBJ2-3	NA	TRBV6-2/TRBV6-3
CASSSQGHFEPQHF	TGTGCCAGCAGTTCACAGGGACATTTTGAGCCCCAGCATTTT	NA	TRBJ1-5	NA	TRBV28
CASNPTGNYGYTF	TGTGCCAGCAATCCGACTGGTAACTATGGCTACACCTTC	NA	TRBJ1-2	NA	TRBV28
CASSQDQNSYNSPLHF	TGTGCCAGCAGCCAAGATCAAAACTCCTATAATTCACCCCTCCACTTT	NA	TRBJ1-6	NA	TRBV4-2
CASSLLYRINYGYTF	TGTGCCAGCAGCTTGTTGTACAGAATTAACTATGGCTACACCTTC	NA	TRBJ1-2	NA	TRBV5-6
CASSQDPRGTYEQYF	TGCGCCAGCAGCCAAGACCCCAGGGGAACCTACGAGCAGTACTTC	NA	TRBJ2-7	NA	TRBV4-3
CASSRIREDYGYTF	TGCGCCAGCAGCCGGATCAGGGAGGACTATGGCTACACCTTC	NA	TRBJ1-2	NA	TRBV4-3
CSASQNVWGGPETQYF	TGCAGTGCTAGTCAAAATGTCTGGGGGGGCCCCGAGACCCAGTACTTC	NA	TRBJ2-5	NA	TRBV20-1
CASSSTKRRAGVLYEQYF	TGTGCCAGCTCCTCAACTAAGCGCCGGGCGGGAGTCCTCTACGAGCAGTACTTC	TRBD2	TRBJ2-7	NA	TRBV28
CASSIGQGEKLFF	TGCGCCAGCAGCATAGGACAGGGTGAAAAACTGTTTTTT	TRBD1	TRBJ1-4	once	TRBV5-1
CASRSAGAPQETQYF	TGTGCCAGCAGAAGTGCAGGGGCCCCCCAAGAGACCCAGTACTTC	NA	TRBJ2-5	NA	TRBV7-9
CASSGDLQETQYF	TGTGCCAGCAGTGGGGACTTACAAGAGACCCAGTACTTC	NA	TRBJ2-5	NA	TRBV28
CASGGHTEAFF	TGTGCCTCAGGGGGGCACACTGAAGCTTTCTTT	TRBD1	TRBJ1-1	NA	TRBV30
CASRGEPYEQYF	TGTGCCAGCCGGGGGGAACCTTACGAGCAGTACTTC	TRBD2	TRBJ2-7	NA	TRBV2
CASSVSGTVPFF	TGTGCCAGCAGCGTATCCGGGACAGTGCCGTTCTTC	TRBD1	TRBJ2-1	once	TRBV14
CASSILAGGPTGQFF	TGTGCCAGCAGTATACTAGCGGGGGGGCCTACCGGGCAGTTCTTC	TRBD2	TRBJ2-1	NA	TRBV27
CASSHCVSLYGYTF	TGTGCCAGCAGCCATTGCGTTAGCCTCTATGGCTACACCTTC	NA	TRBJ1-2	few	TRBV3-1/TRBV3-2
CASSRQGQNSNQPQHF	TGTGCCAGTAGCCGACAGGGGCAGAATAGCAATCAGCCCCAGCATTTT	TRBD1	TRBJ1-5	NA	TRBV19
CASSARTGGAATNEKLFF	TGTGCCAGCAGCGCCCGGACAGGGGGCGCCGCAACTAATGAAAAACTGTTTTTT	TRBD1	TRBJ1-4	NA	TRBV5-4
CASSLRGQNYGYTF	TGTGCCAGCAGCCTAAGGGGACAAAACTATGGCTACACCTTC	NA	TRBJ1-2	once	TRBV13
CASSRTGGTGYGYTF	TGTGCCAGCAGTAGGACCGGTGGGACAGGGTATGGCTACACCTTC	TRBD1	TRBJ1-2	NA	TRBV6-5
CASRTSGTWETQYF	TGTGCCAGCAGGACTAGCGGGACGTGGGAGACCCAGTACTTC	TRBD2	TRBJ2-5	NA	TRBV28
CASRPGTGYYGYTF	TGCGCCAGCAGACCCGGGACAGGCTACTATGGCTACACCTTC	TRBD1	TRBJ1-2	NA	TRBV5-1
CASSLIRAGRYGYTF	TGTGCCAGCAGCTTAATCCGGGCAGGGCGCTATGGCTACACCTTC	NA	TRBJ1-2	NA	TRBV7-9
CSATPLYF	TGCAGTGCTACCCCCCTGTACTTC	NA	TRBJ2-5	NA	TRBV20-1
CASSLTPRPGQGMNTEAFF	TGTGCCAGCAGCTTAACCCCCCGCCCGGGACAGGGGATGAACACTGAAGCTTTCTTT	TRBD1	TRBJ1-1	NA	TRBV11-2
CASSPQTGGTGELFF	TGTGCCAGTAGTCCGCAGACTGGGGGGACCGGGGAGCTGTTTTTT	NA	TRBJ2-2	few	TRBV19
CASSPGTSGGLSQFF	TGTGCCAGCAGCCCCGGGACTAGCGGGGGGCTGTCGCAGTTCTTC	TRBD2	TRBJ2-1	NA	TRBV3-1/TRBV3-2
CASSLQISYNEQFF	TGTGCCAGCAGCCTCCAGATCTCCTACAATGAGCAGTTCTTC	NA	TRBJ2-1	once	TRBV7-9
CASTGYWAGGPNEQFF	TGTGCCAGTACTGGATATTGGGCGGGAGGGCCTAATGAGCAGTTCTTC	TRBD2	TRBJ2-1	NA	TRBV19
CASSLGAGISYNSPLHF	TGTGCCAGCAGCTTAGGGGCAGGAATCTCCTATAATTCACCCCTCCACTTT	NA	TRBJ1-6	NA	TRBV7-2
CASSQTSIPYEQYF	TGTGCCAGCAGCCAGACTAGCATCCCCTACGAGCAGTACTTC	TRBD2	TRBJ2-7	NA	TRBV28
CASSPEGTGFSEAFF	TGTGCCAGCAGCCCGGAGGGGACAGGGTTTTCGGAAGCTTTCTTT	TRBD1	TRBJ1-1	NA	TRBV3-1/TRBV3-2
CASRQSSGNTIYF	TGTGCCAGTAGGCAGTCCTCTGGAAACACCATATATTTT	NA	TRBJ1-3	NA	TRBV19
CASSSPGQGAYEQYF	TGTGCCAGCAGTTCTCCCGGACAGGGGGCATACGAGCAGTACTTC	TRBD1	TRBJ2-7	once	TRBV28
CASSPLLEQFF	TGTGCCAGCAGCCCCCTCTTAGAGCAGTTCTTC	NA	TRBJ2-1	NA	TRBV7-9
CASSLVQGAYYGYTF	TGTGCCAGCAGCTTGGTTCAGGGGGCTTACTATGGCTACACCTTC	TRBD1	TRBJ1-2	once	TRBV5-4
CASSLAARYTGNTIYF	TGTGCCAGCAGCTTGGCCGCCAGGTATACTGGAAACACCATATATTTT	NA	TRBJ1-3	NA	TRBV5-6
CAISDSPGGGRAVYYNEQFF	TGTGCCATCAGTGATTCGCCAGGTGGCGGGAGGGCCGTTTATTACAATGAGCAGTTCTTC	TRBD2	TRBJ2-1	NA	TRBV10-3
CASSDRGDTEAFF	TGTGCCAGCAGCGACAGGGGTGACACTGAAGCTTTCTTT	TRBD1	TRBJ1-1	NA	TRBV5-4
CAGQIGGTGANVLTF	TGTGCCGGACAAATCGGGGGTACTGGGGCCAACGTCCTGACTTTC	NA	TRBJ2-6	NA	TRBV7-9
CASRPGGNQPQHF	TGTGCCAGCAGACCGGGAGGGAATCAGCCCCAGCATTTT	NA	TRBJ1-5	NA	TRBV12-3/TRBV12-4
CASSLDWMRRRGQVPYEQYF	TGTGCCAGCAGCTTAGATTGGATGAGGAGGAGAGGACAGGTCCCCTACGAGCAGTACTTC	TRBD1	TRBJ2-7	NA	TRBV11-2
CASSDEGLNSGNTIYF	TGTGCCAGCAGTGATGAGGGCCTCAACTCTGGAAACACCATATATTTT	NA	TRBJ1-3	NA	TRBV2
CASSLPNSGNTIYF	TGTGCCAGCAGTTTACCCAACTCTGGAAACACCATATATTTT	NA	TRBJ1-3	NA	TRBV28
CASSPSDQGEWPLHF	TGTGCCAGCAGCCCATCGGACCAGGGGGAGTGGCCCCTCCACTTT	TRBD1	TRBJ1-6	NA	TRBV4-2
CASSGLNEKLFF	TGTGCCAGCAGTGGACTTAATGAAAAACTGTTTTTT	NA	TRBJ1-4	NA	TRBV27
CASSSDRWTGNTIYF	TGTGCCAGCAGCTCGGACAGGTGGACTGGAAACACCATATATTTT	TRBD1	TRBJ1-3	NA	TRBV3-1/TRBV3-2
CASSGGQGASTFSYNEQFF	TGTGCCAGCAGCGGGGGGCAGGGGGCTAGCACTTTCTCCTACAATGAGCAGTTCTTC	TRBD1	TRBJ2-1	NA	TRBV7-8
CASGGQGMEKLFF	TGTGCCTCCGGTGGACAGGGGATGGAAAAACTGTTTTTT	TRBD1	TRBJ1-4	NA	TRBV12-3/TRBV12-4
CASREQGYNSPLHF	TGTGCCAGCCGAGAACAGGGTTATAATTCACCCCTCCACTTT	NA	TRBJ1-6	NA	TRBV19